Sequencing of this TCR beta chain was carried out in a study of PD-1 blockade in classical Hodgkin lymphoma. Points from the study as a whole: While CD8+ TCR diversity did not rise significantly by C4D1, CD4+ TCR diversity did. Causes of the repertoire differences remain undefined, possibly disease activity or prior therapy. Patients starting nivolumab less than 1 year after ASCT had lower diversity and were excluded from later analyses.

Each of the patients experienced relapse following autologous stem cell transplantation, and their brentuximab vedotin exposure differed. Best responses included complete response and partial response; otherwise, the best response was progressive disease. Data came from immunoSEQ multiplex PCR; TCRdb stores just in-frame clones and leaves some out. The table records tens of thousands of clones, roughly three quarters of them present only once. On this clone itself: What it binds is not known.

The sample consisted of peripheral blood mononuclear cells (PBMCs), taken before the second cycle of nivolumab. The sequence was collected from a human donor with classical Hodgkin lymphoma.

CDR3 loop: CSVISGGTGNSGANVLTF. DNA for the CDR3: TGCAGCGTTATAAGTGGAGGGACAGGAAACTCTGGGGCCAACGTCCTGACTTTC. V and J are TRBV29-1 and TRBJ2-6; 8 bases are a match to TRBD1. The CDR3 covers 18 residues. From germline, CDR1 is SQVTM and CDR2 ANQGSEA. Trimming took 5 bases from V and 0 from J; bases not matched to a gene: 12.